The 12 T cell receptor beta chains given below trace back to one sample, sequenced in a study of blood T cells in healthy people across ages. A J-beta primer mix and a sample-barcoded 5' primer were used in a second PCR of about 7 to 12 cycles. MiXCR, applied by TCRdb to the 5' RACE reads, yields one record per CDR3 protein. Of hundreds of thousands of distinct CDR3 sequences in the sample, nearly 60% are singletons; the top ten hold about 20%. Sequencing was performed on blood. The receptors come from a man in his thirties or forties in good health.

This chain uses TRBV15 with TRBJ2-5; D is unclear. V was pared by 3 bases and J by 2 bases, with 7 bases between. Germline V gene lookup returns CDR1 LNHNV and CDR2 YYDKDF (reference sequence). The CDR3 length is 13 residues. The CDR3 loop reads CATSRTDQETQYF. The CDR3 DNA sequence: TGTGCCACCAGCAGGACCGATCAAGAGACCCAGTACTTC.

The V and J genes are TRBV6-5 and TRBJ2-4, with TRBD1 identical over 10 bases. The end of the DNA is better explained by TRBJ2-7, so the J call may be wrong. Germline V CDR1 and CDR2: MNHEY, SVGAGI. CDR3 length: 16 residues. CDR3: CASSYSSGTGVNEQYF. The CDR3 bases are TGTGCCAGCAGTTACTCATCCGGGACAGGGGTGAACGAGCAGTACTTC.

V is TRBV12-3 or TRBV12-4 and J is TRBJ2-5; 7 bases are a match to TRBD1. Trimming cost V 5 bases and J 3 bases; bases outside gene matches: 3. The CDR3 is made up of 13 amino acids. The CDR3 here is CASSQGQKETQYF. CDR3 bases: TGTGCCAGCAGTCAGGGACAGAAAGAGACCCAGTACTTC.

V usage is TRBV7-3 and J usage is TRBJ2-5; TRBD2 is a possible D gene (6 bases). The V gene lost 5 bases and the J gene lost 4 bases, with 14 bases spanning the gap. Germline V CDR1 and CDR2: SGHTA, FQGTGA. The CDR3 extends over 14 amino acids. The DNA of the CDR3 is TGTGCCAGCAGCCTGTACCGGGACTCAGAGACCCAGTACTTC. Encoded protein: CASSLYRDSETQYF.

The V gene is TRBV5-1, the J gene TRBJ1-5; D is unclear. Germline V gives CDR1 SGHRS, CDR2 YFSETQ. The germline V and J ends were trimmed by 0 bases and 1 base, with 11 bases remaining between them. This CDR3 has 16 amino acids. CDR3 residues: CASSLAGPGSNQPQHF. CDR3 bases: TGCGCCAGCAGCTTGGCTGGACCTGGAAGCAATCAGCCCCAGCATTTT. The full variable domain, its missing parts supplied by reference TRBV5-1 and TRBJ1-5, is KAGVTQTPRYLIKTRGQQVTLSCSPISGHRSVSWYQQTPGQGLQFLFEYFSETQRNKGNFPGRFSGRQFSNSRSEMNVSTLELGDSALYLCASSLAGPGSNQPQHFGDGTRLSIL.

This clonotype was seen once. The chain is built from TRBV7-2 and TRBJ2-1; D gene uncertain. The germline V gene encodes CDR1 SGHTA and CDR2 FQGNSA. Trimming removed 4 bases from V and 5 bases from J, with 9 bases in between. CDR3 size: 13 residues. The DNA for the CDR3 is TGTGCCAGCAGCTGCTACACCAACAATGAGCAGTTCTTC. Its protein product is CASSCYTNNEQFF.

The chain couples TRBV11-1 to TRBJ2-5, with TRBD1 matching over 8 bases. The CDR3 loop spans 13 amino acids. The J segment lost 5 bases and the V segment lost 4 bases, leaving 3 bases of the junction unmatched. The germline CDR1 and CDR2 sequences are SGHAT and FQDESV (reference sequence). CDR3 nucleotide sequence: TGTGCCAGCAGCTATGACAGGGGTGAGACCCAGTACTTC. This translates into CASSYDRGETQYF. The full variable domain, in which reference TRBV11-1 and TRBJ2-5 provide the parts outside the CDR3, is EAEVAQSPRYKITEKSQAVAFWCDPISGHATLYWYRQILGQGPELLVQFQDESVVDDSQLPKDRFSAERLKGVDSTLKIQPAELGDSAMYLCASSYDRGETQYFGPGTRLLVL.

This chain connects TRBV11-2 to TRBJ2-5, with 8 nucleotides matching TRBD1. Near its end, the DNA agrees better with TRBJ2-4, so the J call may be wrong. CDR3 length: 18 residues. CDR1 and CDR2 (germline): SGHAT, FQNNGV. CDR3: CASSSGTGISLAKNIQYF. The CDR3 DNA sequence: TGTGCCAGCAGCTCCGGGACAGGAATCTCTCTAGCCAAAAACATTCAGTACTTC.

V and J are TRBV20-1 and TRBJ2-7; D possibly corresponds to TRBD1 (6 bases). The CDR3 covers 18 residues. Trimming took off 0 bases at V and 4 bases at J, with 25 bases between the two ends. Germline values: CDR1 DFQATT, CDR2 SNEGSKA (reference sequence). The CDR3, as DNA: TGCAGTGCTAGAGATGGTCTGGGGGCTAGAAACGTAGGGTACGAGCAGTACTTC. Protein sequence: CSARDGLGARNVGYEQYF.

The CDR3 loop reads CASSSLTGVSYEQYF. DNA of the CDR3: TGCGCCAGCAGCTCTCTGACAGGGGTGTCCTACGAGCAGTACTTC. This chain links TRBV5-1 with TRBJ2-7, with 8 bases identical to TRBD1. CDR1 SGHRS and CDR2 YFSETQ come from the germline V gene. The CDR3 totals 15 residues. V lost 3 bases, J lost 1 base, and 6 bases stayed unmatched.

The sample holds a few counts of this clonotype. This chain joins TRBV19 and TRBJ2-1, with TRBD1 identical over 7 bases. CDR3 length: 14 residues. Germline CDR1 and CDR2: LNHDA and SQIVND (reference sequence). Losses at the gene ends were 4 bases for V and 9 bases for J; bases not matched to a gene: 9. The CDR3 DNA reads TGTGCCAGTAGTACTTGGGACAGTTCGGGTGAGCAGTTCTTC. Amino acid sequence: CASSTWDSSGEQFF.

This clonotype was recorded only once. The genes are TRBV28 and TRBJ2-7, with a tentative D call TRBD2 (5 bases). CDR1 and CDR2 (germline): MDHEN, SYDVKM. This CDR3 is 12 amino acids long. Trimming removed 10 bases at V and 2 bases at J, with 12 bases between. The CDR3 nucleotides read TGTGCCACCGCCGGACTTACCTACGAGCAGTACTTC. This gives the protein CATAGLTYEQYF.